This entry describes one TCR beta chain. Its antigen remains unidentified. The record has no base qualities; no much larger clone is one base away. TCR CDR3 regions were amplified from genomic DNA by multiplex PCR using the deep immunoSEQ assay. For each cell subset, the extracted genomic DNA was distributed evenly across all wells of several immunoSEQ 96-well plates, and each plate served as one replicate. For sorted subsets, approximately 210 ng of genomic DNA, equivalent to roughly 33,000 T cell genomes, went into each replicate PCR. The purified libraries were quantified using a Qubit 3.0 fluorometer, sized with a Bioanalyzer 2100, and then quantified again using the KAPA Library Quantification kit. Every immunoSEQ 96-well plate was sequenced on a separate single-read 150-cycle Illumina NextSeq 550 flow cell. The authors' pipeline ran thus. Because only junctional sequences without quality scores were contained in the immunoSEQ output, filtering matching that applied to full-length reads could not be performed. Sequences were annotated with PyIR, a Python wrapper for IgBLAST v1.9, and V/J genes and CDR3 were assigned using IMGT germline references. Reads were removed for weak V/J assignments (E-value above 1e-6), missing CDR3, stop codons, out-of-frame junctions, or ambiguous translated residues. V3J clonotypes were defined as sequences sharing an identical inferred V gene, J gene, and CDR3 amino acid sequence. Percentage overlap between repertoires was calculated by dividing the number of shared unique clonotypes by the size of the smaller repertoire. Richness of each repertoire was evaluated using RTK rarefaction, the Chao1 estimator, and Recon v2.1 estimates of unobserved clonotypes. Generation probabilities for all TCRbeta clonotypes obtained by the gDNA method from a handful of donors were computed using OLGA. TCRdb re-hosts the immuneACCESS table, in-frame sequences only. Its copies lack some clones; in the studies checked, an unresolved V gene accounts for under half of them, and the cause for the rest is not known. V and J calls and clone size are given by that table; D and trimming were obtained from the DNA. The sample profile shows some 2,500,000 clones; about 90% of them were found once. The ten largest clones capture 0.37% of the sample.

Healthy HIV-negative adults with no recently reported acute infections or vaccinations were included as donors. All donors were Caucasian adults living in Nashville, Tennessee, USA. CD4+ T cells were enriched through magnetic negative selection, after which naive cells were positively selected on CD45RA and the remaining negative fraction served as the memory subset. After blood collection by leukapheresis, PBMCs were isolated using Ficoll-Histopaque density gradient centrifugation and then cryopreserved in the vapor phase of liquid nitrogen. Analytical flow cytometry was used to check the purity and quantity of every magnetically sorted T cell population. Genomic DNA was isolated from every sorted fraction and measured by UV absorbance on a Nanodrop 2000c. The CDR3 has 16 amino acids, counting the end cysteine and phenylalanine. The kept DNA is CDR3 alone, 48 bases in frame from the first base. The germline V gene (reference sequence) supplies CDR1 SGHKS and CDR2 YYEKEE. The V end loses 1 base and the J end loses 1 base, and a stretch of 15 bases separates them.

This sample was included in a study of shared clonotypes between healthy human individuals (dated by TCRdb to the early 2020s). A note on the overall study: The cohort comprised two women and a few men aged 18 to 49 years. For each donor, CD4 naive and CD4 memory were each run on three plates, CD8 naive on two plates, and CD8 memory on one plate. To estimate repertoire size and how much clonotypes are shared between individuals, the study performed deep sequencing of blood TCR repertoires from about five healthy adults. To increase sequencing depth and limit assay-specific biases, different laboratories used diverse techniques to prepare libraries and sequence TCR repertoires. Per donor, leukapheresis produced somewhere between about 0.8 and 9 billion PBMCs. General findings and caveats noted by the study authors: Pairwise subsampling led to the expectation that sequencing depth would affect the degree of clonotype sharing among donors. Only blood was sampled, and tissue TCR repertoires likely differ from those in blood. Because the study included a small number of donors, the genetic and exposure-history diversity represented was limited. Roughly 5% of naive CD4, roughly 3.5% of naive CD8, roughly 2.5% of memory CD4, and about 0.4% of memory CD8 clonotypes were shared across four donors. Rarefaction of sorted-subset datasets indicated incomplete sequencing despite the large sequencing depth. Naive subsets generally had larger estimated clonotype richness than memory subsets did. Compared with non-shared clonotypes, the clonotypes found in all four sorted-subset donors had higher generation probabilities.

Recombination joined TRBV5-5 with TRBJ2-7, with the D gene not clear enough to name. This TCR was sampled from a man between 18 and 29 years old in good health. Some clones in this sample may be carry-over from other donors' samples. Input material: naive CD4+ T cells from PBMCs. This specimen's cell subset or site label, interpreted: CD45RA+ positively selected. The nucleotide sequence is TGTGCCAGCAGCTTGAGTTTGGCAGTAATTTCCTACGAGCAGTACTTC. It codes for CASSLSLAVISYEQYF.